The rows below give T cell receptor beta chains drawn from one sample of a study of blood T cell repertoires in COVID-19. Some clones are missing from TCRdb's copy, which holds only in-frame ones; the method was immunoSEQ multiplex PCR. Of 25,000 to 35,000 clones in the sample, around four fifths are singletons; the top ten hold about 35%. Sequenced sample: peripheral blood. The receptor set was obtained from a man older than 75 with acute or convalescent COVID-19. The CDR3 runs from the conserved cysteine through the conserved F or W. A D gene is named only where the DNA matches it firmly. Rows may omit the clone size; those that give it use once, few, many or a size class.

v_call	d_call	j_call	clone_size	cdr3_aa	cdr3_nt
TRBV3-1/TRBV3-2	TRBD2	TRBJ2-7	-	CASRGWEGEQYF	TGTGCCAGCAGAGGTTGGGAGGGCGAGCAGTACTTC
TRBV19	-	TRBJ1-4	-	CASTPPGINEKLFF	TGTGCCAGTACCCCCCCCGGGATTAATGAAAAACTGTTTTTT
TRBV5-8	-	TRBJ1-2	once	CASSRGEQAHSLVGYTF	TGTGCCAGCAGCCGGGGGGAACAGGCCCACTCCCTGGTCGGCTACACCTTC
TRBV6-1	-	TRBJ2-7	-	CASSEAPGDYEQYF	TGTGCCAGCAGTGAAGCTCCAGGGGACTACGAGCAGTACTTC
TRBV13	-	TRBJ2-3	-	CASTQGTDTQYF	TGTGCCAGCACCCAGGGCACAGATACGCAGTATTTT
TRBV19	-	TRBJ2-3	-	CASSPQGAGIGYTQYF	TGTGCCAGTAGCCCTCAAGGGGCAGGGATAGGATATACGCAGTATTTT
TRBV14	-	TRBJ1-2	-	CASSQYRDVTNYGYTF	TGTGCCAGCAGCCAGTACCGGGATGTCACTAACTATGGCTACACCTTC
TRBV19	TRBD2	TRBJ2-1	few	CASSIGLAGGLEQFF	TGTGCCAGTAGTATAGGACTAGCGGGGGGGCTTGAGCAGTTCTTC
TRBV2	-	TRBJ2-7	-	CASSFPRDEQYF	TGTGCCAGCAGTTTCCCCAGGGACGAGCAGTACTTC
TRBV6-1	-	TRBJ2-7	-	CASSEYYEQYF	TGTGCCAGCAGTGAATACTACGAGCAGTACTTC
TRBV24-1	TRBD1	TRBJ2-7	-	CAKTGGSYEQYF	TGTGCCAAGACAGGGGGCTCGTACGAGCAGTACTTC
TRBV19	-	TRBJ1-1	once	CASSISNTEAFF	TGTGCCAGTAGTATTTCAAACACTGAAGCTTTCTTT
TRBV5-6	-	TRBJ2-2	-	CASSLGAHTGELFF	TGTGCCAGCAGCTTGGGGGCACACACCGGGGAGCTGTTTTTT
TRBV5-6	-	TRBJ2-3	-	CASSPEVRAITDTQYF	TGTGCCAGCAGCCCGGAGGTGCGGGCGATCACAGATACGCAGTATTTT
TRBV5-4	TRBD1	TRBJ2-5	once	CASTLTGEETQYF	TGTGCCAGCACCCTTACAGGGGAAGAGACCCAGTACTTC
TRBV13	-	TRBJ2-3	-	CASRVYPGVSDTQYF	TGTGCCAGCAGAGTTTACCCAGGGGTTTCAGATACGCAGTATTTT
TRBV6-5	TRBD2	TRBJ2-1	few	CASSYRTSGAGEQFF	TGTGCCAGCAGTTATAGGACTAGCGGTGCGGGTGAGCAGTTCTTC
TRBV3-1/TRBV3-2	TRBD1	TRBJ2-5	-	CASRQGPTAQYF	TGTGCCAGCAGACAGGGGCCAACGGCCCAGTACTTC
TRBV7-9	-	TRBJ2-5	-	CASSLPTGLETQYF	TGTGCCAGCAGCTTACCGACAGGTCTGGAGACCCAGTACTTC
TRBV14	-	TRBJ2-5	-	CASSQDNRGRQETQYF	TGTGCCAGCAGCCAAGATAACCGGGGTCGCCAAGAGACCCAGTACTTC
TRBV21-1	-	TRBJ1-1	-	CASSKRHLGDTEAFF	TGTGCCAGCAGCAAGCGACACCTCGGGGACACTGAAGCTTTCTTT
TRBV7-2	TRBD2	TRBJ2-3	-	CASSTTSGGADTQYF	TGTGCCAGCAGCACCACTAGCGGGGGGGCAGATACGCAGTATTTT
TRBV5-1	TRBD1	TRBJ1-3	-	CASSPGTDGNTIYF	TGCGCCAGCAGCCCGGGGACAGACGGAAACACCATATATTTT
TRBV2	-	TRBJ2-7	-	CARQLVQGGYEQYF	TGTGCCAGACAACTGGTACAGGGCGGCTACGAGCAGTACTTC
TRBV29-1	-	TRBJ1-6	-	CSVGNGGNSPLHF	TGCAGCGTTGGGAACGGGGGTAATTCACCCCTCCACTTT
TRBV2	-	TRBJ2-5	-	CASSSDSYQETQYF	TGTGCCAGCAGTTCCGACAGTTACCAAGAGACCCAGTACTTC
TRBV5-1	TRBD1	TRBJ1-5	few	CASSFGQGEQPQHF	TGCGCCAGCAGCTTCGGACAGGGCGAACAGCCCCAGCATTTT
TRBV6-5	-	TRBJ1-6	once	CASRKGDSPLHF	TGTGCCAGCAGGAAAGGGGATTCACCCCTCCACTTT
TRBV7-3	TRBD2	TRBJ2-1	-	CASKLAGTYNEQFF	TGTGCCAGCAAACTAGCGGGGACGTACAATGAGCAGTTCTTC
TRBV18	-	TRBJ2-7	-	CASSETGIYYEQYF	TGTGCCAGCTCCGAAACCGGGATTTATTACGAGCAGTACTTC
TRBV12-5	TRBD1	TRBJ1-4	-	CASGLGQGHEKLFF	TGTGCTAGTGGTTTGGGACAGGGACATGAAAAACTGTTTTTT
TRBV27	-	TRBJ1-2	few	CASRGIRGRGRVYYGYTF	TGTGCCAGCAGGGGGATTCGGGGCAGGGGACGTGTCTACTATGGCTACACCTTC
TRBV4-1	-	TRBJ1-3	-	CASSPRTVLSSGNTIYF	TGCGCCAGCAGCCCCCGGACAGTCCTGAGCTCTGGAAACACCATATATTTT
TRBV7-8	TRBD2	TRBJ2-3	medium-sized	CASSLVGGGARDTQYF	TGTGCCAGCAGCTTAGTTGGCGGGGGGGCCCGAGATACGCAGTATTTT
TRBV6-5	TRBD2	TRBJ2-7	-	CASHERGFLYEQYF	TGTGCCAGCCACGAGCGGGGCTTCCTCTACGAGCAGTACTTC
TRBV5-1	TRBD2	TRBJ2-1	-	CASSLVSGGGRHEQFF	TGCGCCAGCAGCTTGGTTAGCGGGGGAGGCCGACATGAGCAGTTCTTC
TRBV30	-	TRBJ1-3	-	CAWSAGRNTIYF	TGTGCCTGGAGTGCGGGGAGAAACACCATATATTTT
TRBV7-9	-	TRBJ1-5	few	CASSLDGVQPQHF	TGTGCCAGCAGCTTAGACGGGGTCCAGCCCCAGCATTTT
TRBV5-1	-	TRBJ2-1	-	CASSGGVSLFNEQFF	TGCGCCAGCAGCGGCGGTGTTTCCCTCTTCAATGAGCAGTTCTTC
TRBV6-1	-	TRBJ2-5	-	CASSEPRDLRETQYF	TGTGCCAGCAGTGAGCCCCGGGACTTGAGGGAGACCCAGTACTTC
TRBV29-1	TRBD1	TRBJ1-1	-	CTLRGDYTEAFF	TGCACCCTCAGGGGGGATTACACTGAAGCTTTCTTT
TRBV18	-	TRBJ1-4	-	CASSRAGGEKLFF	TGTGCCAGCTCGCGGGCCGGGGGAGAAAAACTGTTTTTT
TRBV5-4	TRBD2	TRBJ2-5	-	CASSSRLAGLGETQYF	TGTGCCAGCAGCTCCCGACTAGCGGGCTTAGGGGAGACCCAGTACTTC
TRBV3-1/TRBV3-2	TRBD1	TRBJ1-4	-	CASSQGTGWEKLFF	TGTGCCAGCAGCCAGGGGACAGGGTGGGAAAAACTGTTTTTT
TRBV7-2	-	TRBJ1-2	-	CASSLGTGGNGYTF	TGTGCCAGCAGCTTAGGCACCGGGGGGAATGGCTACACCTTC